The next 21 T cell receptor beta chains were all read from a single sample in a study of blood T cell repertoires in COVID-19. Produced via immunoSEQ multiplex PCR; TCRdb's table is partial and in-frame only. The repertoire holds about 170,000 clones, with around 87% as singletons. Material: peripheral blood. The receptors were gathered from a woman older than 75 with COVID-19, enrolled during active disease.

The CDR3 sequence is CASSQGVRGNTGELFF. The CDR3 region has the DNA TGTGCCAGCAGTCAGGGGGTGCGGGGGAACACCGGGGAGCTGTTTTTT. The gene calls are TRBV3-1 (or the pseudogene TRBV3-2) and TRBJ2-2; D may be TRBD1 (7 bases). V lost 6 bases to trimming and J lost 1 base, with 15 bases between them. The CDR3 consists of 16 residues. Germline V CDR1 and CDR2: LGHDT, YNNKEL (reference sequence).

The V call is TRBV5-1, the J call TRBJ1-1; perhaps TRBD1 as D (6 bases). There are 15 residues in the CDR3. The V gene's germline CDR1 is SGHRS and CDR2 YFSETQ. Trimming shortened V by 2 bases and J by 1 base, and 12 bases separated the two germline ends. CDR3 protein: CASSFADRRNTEAFF. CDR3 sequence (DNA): TGCGCCAGCAGCTTTGCCGACAGGAGGAACACTGAAGCTTTCTTT.

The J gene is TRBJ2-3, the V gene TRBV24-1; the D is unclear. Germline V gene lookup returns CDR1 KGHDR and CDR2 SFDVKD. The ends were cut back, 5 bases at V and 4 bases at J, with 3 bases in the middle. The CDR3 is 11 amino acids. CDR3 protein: CATSAADTQYF. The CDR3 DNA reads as TGTGCCACCAGTGCCGCAGATACGCAGTATTTT.

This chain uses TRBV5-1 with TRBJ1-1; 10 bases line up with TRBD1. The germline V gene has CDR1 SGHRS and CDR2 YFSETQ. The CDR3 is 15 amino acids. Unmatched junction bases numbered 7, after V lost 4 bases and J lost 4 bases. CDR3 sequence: CASSPGTGVGTEAFF. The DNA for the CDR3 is TGCGCCAGCAGCCCGGGGACAGGGGTGGGCACTGAAGCTTTCTTT.

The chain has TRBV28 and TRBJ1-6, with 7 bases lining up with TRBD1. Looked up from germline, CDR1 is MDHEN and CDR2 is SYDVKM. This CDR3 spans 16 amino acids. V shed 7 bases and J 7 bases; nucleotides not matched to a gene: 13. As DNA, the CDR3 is TGTGCCAGCACCCCTTTCAGACAGGGAGTCAATTCACCCCTCCACTTT. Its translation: CASTPFRQGVNSPLHF. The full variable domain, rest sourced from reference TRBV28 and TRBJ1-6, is DVKVTQSSRYLVKRTGEKVFLECVQDMDHENMFWYRQDPGLGLRLIYFSYDVKMKEKGDIPEGYSVSREKKERFSLILESASTNQTSMYLCASTPFRQGVNSPLHFGNGTRLTVT.

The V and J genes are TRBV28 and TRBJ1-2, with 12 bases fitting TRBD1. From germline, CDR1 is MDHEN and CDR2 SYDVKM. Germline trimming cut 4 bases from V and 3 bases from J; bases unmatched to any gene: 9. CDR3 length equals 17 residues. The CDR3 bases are TGTGCCAGCAGTTCCGCCGGGACAGGGGGCGCGTACTATGGCTACACCTTC. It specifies CASSSAGTGGAYYGYTF.

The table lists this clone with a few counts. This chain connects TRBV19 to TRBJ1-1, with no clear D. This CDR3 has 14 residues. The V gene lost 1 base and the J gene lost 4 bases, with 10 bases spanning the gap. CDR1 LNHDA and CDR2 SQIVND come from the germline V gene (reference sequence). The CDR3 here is CASSIGLYVTEAFF. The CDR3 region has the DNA TGTGCCAGTAGTATAGGCCTCTATGTCACTGAAGCTTTCTTT.

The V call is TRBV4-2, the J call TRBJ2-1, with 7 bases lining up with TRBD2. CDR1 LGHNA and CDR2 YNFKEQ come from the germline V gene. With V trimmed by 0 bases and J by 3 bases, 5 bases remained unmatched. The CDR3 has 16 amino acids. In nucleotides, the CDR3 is TGTGCCAGCAGCCAAGAGGGTGGCGGGGGCTACAATGAGCAGTTCTTC. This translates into CASSQEGGGGYNEQFF.

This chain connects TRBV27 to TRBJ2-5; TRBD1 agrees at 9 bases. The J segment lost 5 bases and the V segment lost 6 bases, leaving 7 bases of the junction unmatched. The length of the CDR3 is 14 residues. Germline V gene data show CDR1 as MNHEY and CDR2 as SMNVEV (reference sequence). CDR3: CASRGTGRTETQYF. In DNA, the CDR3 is TGTGCCAGCAGAGGGACAGGGAGGACGGAGACCCAGTACTTC.

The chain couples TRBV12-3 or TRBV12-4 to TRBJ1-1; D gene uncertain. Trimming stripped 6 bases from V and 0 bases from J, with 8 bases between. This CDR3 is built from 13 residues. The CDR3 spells CASSPGLNTEAFF. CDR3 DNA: TGTGCCAGCAGCCCGGGTCTGAACACTGAAGCTTTCTTT.

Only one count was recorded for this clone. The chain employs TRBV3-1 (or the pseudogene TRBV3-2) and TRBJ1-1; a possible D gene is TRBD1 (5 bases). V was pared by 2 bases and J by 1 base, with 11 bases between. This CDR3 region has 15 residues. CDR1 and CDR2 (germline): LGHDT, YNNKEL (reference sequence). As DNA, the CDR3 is TGTGCCAGCAGCCAATCAGAGACAGCGAACACTGAAGCTTTCTTT. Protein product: CASSQSETANTEAFF.

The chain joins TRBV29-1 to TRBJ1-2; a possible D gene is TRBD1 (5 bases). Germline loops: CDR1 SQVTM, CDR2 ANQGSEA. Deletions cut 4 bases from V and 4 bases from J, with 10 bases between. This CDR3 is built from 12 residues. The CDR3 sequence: CSVVQVGYGYTF. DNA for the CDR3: TGCAGCGTTGTACAGGTCGGCTATGGCTACACCTTC.

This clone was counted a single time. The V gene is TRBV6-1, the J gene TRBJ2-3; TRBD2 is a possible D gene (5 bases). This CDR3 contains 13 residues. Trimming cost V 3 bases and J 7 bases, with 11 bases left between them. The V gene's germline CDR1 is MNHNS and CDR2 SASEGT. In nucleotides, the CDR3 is TGTGCCAGCAGTGATAGCGAAGCAAATACGCAGTATTTT. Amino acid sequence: CASSDSEANTQYF.

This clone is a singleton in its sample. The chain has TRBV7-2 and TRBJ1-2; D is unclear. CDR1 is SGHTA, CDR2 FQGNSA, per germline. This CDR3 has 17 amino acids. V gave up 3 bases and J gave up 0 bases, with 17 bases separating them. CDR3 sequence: CASSLPPKPPTNYGYTF. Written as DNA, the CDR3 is TGTGCCAGCAGCTTGCCCCCGAAGCCCCCGACTAACTATGGCTACACCTTC.

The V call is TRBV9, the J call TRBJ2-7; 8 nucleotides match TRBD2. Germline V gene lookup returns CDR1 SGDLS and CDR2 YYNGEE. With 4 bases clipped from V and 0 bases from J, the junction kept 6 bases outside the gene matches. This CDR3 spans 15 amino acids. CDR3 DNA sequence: TGTGCCAGCAGCCCCACTAGCGGCCCCTCCTACGAGCAGTACTTC. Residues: CASSPTSGPSYEQYF.

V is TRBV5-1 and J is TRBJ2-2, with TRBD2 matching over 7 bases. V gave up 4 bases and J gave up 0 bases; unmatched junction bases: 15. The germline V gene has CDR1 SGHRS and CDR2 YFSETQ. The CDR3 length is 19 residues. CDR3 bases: TGCGCCAGCAGCCCCCTTAGGGGTACGGGGGGTCCGAACACCGGGGAGCTGTTTTTT. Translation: CASSPLRGTGGPNTGELFF.

The CDR3 DNA reads as TGTGCCAGCAGTTTTAGGCCAGCGTCTGGAAACACCATATATTTT. Amino acids: CASSFRPASGNTIYF. This rearrangement joins TRBV28 to TRBJ1-3; unclear D gene. Between the trimmed V and J ends, which lost 3 bases and 1 base, there was a span of 10 bases. The CDR3 sequence is 15 residues long. Germline CDR1 is MDHEN and CDR2 is SYDVKM.

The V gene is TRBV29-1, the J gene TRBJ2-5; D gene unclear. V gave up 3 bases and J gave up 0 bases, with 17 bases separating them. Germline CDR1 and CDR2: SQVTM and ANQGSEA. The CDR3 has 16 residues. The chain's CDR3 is CSVDLVFSVYQETQYF. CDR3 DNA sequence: TGCAGCGTTGACCTCGTCTTCTCGGTCTACCAAGAGACCCAGTACTTC.

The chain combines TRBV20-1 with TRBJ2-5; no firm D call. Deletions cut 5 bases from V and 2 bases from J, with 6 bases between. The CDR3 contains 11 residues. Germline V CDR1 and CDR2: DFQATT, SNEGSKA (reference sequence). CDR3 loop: CSARRQETQYF. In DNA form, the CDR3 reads TGCAGTGCTCGCAGGCAAGAGACCCAGTACTTC.

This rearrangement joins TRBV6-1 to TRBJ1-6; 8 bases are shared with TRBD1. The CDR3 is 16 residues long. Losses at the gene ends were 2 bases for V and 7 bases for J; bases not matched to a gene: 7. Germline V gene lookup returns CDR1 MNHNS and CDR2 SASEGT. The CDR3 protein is CASSEWRGQANSPLHF. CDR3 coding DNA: TGTGCCAGCAGTGAATGGCGGGGACAGGCAAATTCACCCCTCCACTTT.

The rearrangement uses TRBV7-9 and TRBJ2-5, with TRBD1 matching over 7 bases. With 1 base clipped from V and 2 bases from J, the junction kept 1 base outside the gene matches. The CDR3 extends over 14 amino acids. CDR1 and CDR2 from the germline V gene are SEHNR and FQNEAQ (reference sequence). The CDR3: CASSLVTGQETQYF. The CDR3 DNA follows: TGTGCCAGCAGCTTAGTGACAGGGCAAGAGACCCAGTACTTC.